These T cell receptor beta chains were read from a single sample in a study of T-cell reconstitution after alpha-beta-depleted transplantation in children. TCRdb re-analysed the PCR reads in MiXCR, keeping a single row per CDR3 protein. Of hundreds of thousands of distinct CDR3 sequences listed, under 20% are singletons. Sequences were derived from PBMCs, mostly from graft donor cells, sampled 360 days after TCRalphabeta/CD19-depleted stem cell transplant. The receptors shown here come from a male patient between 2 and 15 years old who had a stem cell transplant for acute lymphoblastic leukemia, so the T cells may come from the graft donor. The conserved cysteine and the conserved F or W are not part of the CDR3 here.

ASSYSTPRLAGGRTDTQY 18 TRBJ2-3 TRBV6-2/TRBV6-3
ASNRGGTGELF 11 TRBJ2-2 TRBV5-5
SVLRESGYT 9 TRBJ1-2 TRBV29-1
ASSLEAGGPNNEQF 14 TRBJ2-1 TRBV5-1
ASSLLIFGFSGNTIY 15 TRBJ1-3 TRBV7-9
ASSYLAGAPNEQF 13 TRBJ2-1 TRBV6-2/TRBV6-3
ASSYGTSEQY 10 TRBJ2-7 TRBV6-5
ASSQTGGMNTEAF 13 TRBJ1-1 TRBV3-1
SATSSVNNQPQH 12 TRBJ1-5 TRBV20-1
SATPGLAGGLSTQY 14 TRBJ2-3 TRBV20-1
ASSNTGTGTGELF 13 TRBJ2-2 TRBV5-4
AWSVPPGKNIQY 12 TRBJ2-4 TRBV30
ASSPRDWENYNEQF 14 TRBJ2-1 TRBV12-3/TRBV12-4
ASSYGRDSPLH 11 TRBJ1-6 TRBV6-6
ASTRGRQGYNEQF 13 TRBJ2-1 TRBV12-3/TRBV12-4
ASSQDRLEYGETQY 14 TRBJ2-5 TRBV4-3
ASSLEGTSGTGEF 13 TRBJ2-1 TRBV11-2
SGRGGLAPSSYEQY 14 TRBJ2-7 TRBV20-1
SVERTGGEQY 10 TRBJ2-7 TRBV29-1
ASSLARAGGEQY 12 TRBJ2-7 TRBV7-9
SVGRQENEKLF 11 TRBJ1-4 TRBV29-1
ASARFGLTRATEAF 14 TRBJ1-1 TRBV12-3/TRBV12-4
ASSRIRGSGANVLT 14 TRBJ2-6 TRBV5-5
ATSRLAGASYEQY 13 TRBJ2-7 TRBV15
ASSLMSRGPGGHNEQF 16 TRBJ2-1 TRBV11-1
ASSPRQGGLGNEQY 14 TRBJ2-7 TRBV27
ASSPGLIMNTEAF 13 TRBJ1-1 TRBV18
ASSLASRSLSSYNEQF 16 TRBJ2-1 TRBV5-4
ASGPPGLEAYEQY 13 TRBJ2-7 TRBV12-3/TRBV12-4
ASGYTGATNEKLF 13 TRBJ1-4 TRBV12-3/TRBV12-4
ASRPSGSNTGELF 13 TRBJ2-2 TRBV7-2
ASSLSLRPYNEQF 13 TRBJ2-1 TRBV27
ASSPNPDSNYGYT 13 TRBJ1-2 TRBV7-2
ASSTGTGTAVNQPQH 15 TRBJ1-5 TRBV7-9
AIRGRGPKYEQF 12 TRBJ2-1 TRBV10-3
ASSRDRALATTNEKLF 16 TRBJ1-4 TRBV18
ASSPSGSSGGGELF 14 TRBJ2-2 TRBV12-3/TRBV12-4
SVGYDRGWTEAF 12 TRBJ1-1 TRBV29-1
ASSPKPSGYNEQF 13 TRBJ2-1 TRBV5-1
SARSPSGASYNEQF 14 TRBJ2-1 TRBV20-1
ASSGPGGSPRGTQY 14 TRBJ2-5 TRBV14
ASSTGRQGEKLF 12 TRBJ1-4 TRBV12-3/TRBV12-4
ASSHQLTSPNTLGQY 15 TRBJ2-7 TRBV4-3
ASSPNGGGGSPLH 13 TRBJ1-6 TRBV7-2
ASSATGSPMDTEAF 14 TRBJ1-1 TRBV6-1
ASSGLAGGDTQY 12 TRBJ2-3 TRBV5-1
ASSLAREQY 9 TRBJ2-7 TRBV13
ASISWRRPYYEQY 13 TRBJ2-7 TRBV4-3
ASSTKPANYGYT 12 TRBJ1-2 TRBV6-2/TRBV6-3
SAPELSGNTIY 11 TRBJ1-3 TRBV20-1
ASSLEGGGTEAF 12 TRBJ1-1 TRBV7-9
ASSFRTDRNEKLF 13 TRBJ1-4 TRBV7-2
ASSYSRMGGYTDTQY 15 TRBJ2-3 TRBV6-5
ASTLLRQGTDTQY 13 TRBJ2-3 TRBV6-5
ASSLGASGETDTQY 14 TRBJ2-3 TRBV7-2
AGRQSGTDTQY 11 TRBJ2-3 TRBV12-3/TRBV12-4
ASYTLGRGEKLF 12 TRBJ1-4 TRBV7-9
ASSGWSSAEAF 11 TRBJ1-1 TRBV5-1
ATSRSGQVHEQY 12 TRBJ2-7 TRBV15
ASSLQGNTEAF 11 TRBJ1-1 TRBV5-1